The entry below gives a single T cell receptor beta chain sequence along with its context. An end of the junction differs from the germline gene, which may be a read error. The identical CDR3 is also encoded by other nucleotide sequences in the sample. There are 15 residues in the CDR3. Germline values: CDR1 MNHEY, CDR2 SMNVEV (reference sequence). These data are taken from a study of shared T cell receptors in the human thymus. Sequencing used immunoSEQ multiplex PCR; TCRdb keeps in-frame clones, though not all of them. The sample includes 600,000 or so clones, approximately 89% of them seen just once. The same specimen was also included in a second study, on human thymus T cells. That paper notes: Corrective surgery for congenital heart defects was being performed on the healthy Finnish infants who were the donors. The source of the thymus tissue was resections taken during corrective heart surgery. Across thymic and blood repertoires, the usage of V and J genes appeared to be biased. Related work showed strongly overlapping thymic repertoires across unrelated individuals.

The receptor comes from a boy in the first two years of life with a congenital heart defect. This chain joins TRBV27 and TRBJ1-6, with unresolved D. The sequencing sample was made of thymocytes. The CDR3 protein is CASSPIGSWDSPLHF. The CDR3 region has the DNA TGTGCCAGCAGTCCAATAGGGAGCTGGGATTCCCCCCTCCACTTT.